The rows below give T cell receptor beta chains drawn from one sample of a study of blood T cell repertoires in COVID-19. Assay: immunoSEQ multiplex PCR; the TCRdb copy retains only in-frame clones and omits some. The sample includes around 250,000 clones, roughly 84% of them seen just once. Sample: peripheral blood. These receptors originate from a woman between 35 and 50 years old who had recovered from COVID-19. Both conserved end residues are part of each CDR3. Each record gives: J gene, V gene, clone size, CDR3 protein. Only some rows state a clone size, as once, few, many or a class for expanded clones.

TRBJ2-3 TRBV7-9 NA CASSLRATEGDTQYF
TRBJ1-1 TRBV6-5 NA CASSYDRNTEAFF
TRBJ1-4 TRBV7-9 NA CASSPGAYNEKLFF
TRBJ1-6 TRBV3-1/TRBV3-2 NA CASRLKQRNSPLHF
TRBJ1-1 TRBV4-1 NA CASSQGGRTEAFF
TRBJ2-7 TRBV5-1 NA CASSLSGATYEQYF
TRBJ1-5 TRBV10-3 NA CAISEKQISNQPQHF
TRBJ1-5 TRBV19 NA CASRGQGNQPQHF
TRBJ2-2 TRBV2 NA CASSVVQGNTGELFF
TRBJ2-7 TRBV5-5 NA CASSPVVGQGDREQYF
TRBJ1-1 TRBV5-8 once CASSLLIRSWMRTEAFF
TRBJ2-1 TRBV7-7 NA CASSLELAGGPYNEQFF
TRBJ1-1 TRBV7-3 NA CASSPQGWDTEAFF
TRBJ2-1 TRBV2 NA CASRDISGGGYNEQFF
TRBJ1-3 TRBV14 NA CASSPRADTGSGNTIYF
TRBJ2-3 TRBV28 NA CASSSPLLAGVDTQYF
TRBJ2-2 TRBV18 NA CASSPGLNTGELFF
TRBJ2-5 TRBV15 NA CATSMGGAQETQYF
TRBJ2-7 TRBV2 many CASRTQDSPGTGASYEQYF
TRBJ1-1 TRBV7-9 NA CASSQRTGGAGTEAFF
TRBJ1-6 TRBV9 few CASSFGTGYSPLHF
TRBJ1-5 TRBV10-1 NA CASIKQGYQPQHF
TRBJ1-1 TRBV7-2 once CASSFQFDTEAFF
TRBJ2-2 TRBV18 NA CASSSGTGVTGELFF
TRBJ1-6 TRBV9 NA CASSASSGTDSPLHF
TRBJ1-6 TRBV27 NA CASSFSRRESGFDNSPLHF
TRBJ2-7 TRBV5-1 NA CASSINRGTSYEQYF
TRBJ2-7 TRBV7-9 few CASSPDRQTYEQYF
TRBJ2-3 TRBV7-7 NA CASSPGLAGGIDTQYF
TRBJ2-6 TRBV7-9 NA CASSLVAGQGSLGANVLTF
TRBJ2-3 TRBV4-1 NA CASSQRLAGTSTDTQYF
TRBJ1-2 TRBV7-9 NA CASSLAGHNYGYTF
TRBJ2-5 TRBV3-1/TRBV3-2 NA CASSQDSAADQETQYF
TRBJ1-1 TRBV12-3/TRBV12-4 NA CASSLTEYTEAFF
TRBJ1-2 TRBV6-5 once CASSPSRLYGYTF
TRBJ2-2 TRBV5-4 NA CASSSPQANTGELFF